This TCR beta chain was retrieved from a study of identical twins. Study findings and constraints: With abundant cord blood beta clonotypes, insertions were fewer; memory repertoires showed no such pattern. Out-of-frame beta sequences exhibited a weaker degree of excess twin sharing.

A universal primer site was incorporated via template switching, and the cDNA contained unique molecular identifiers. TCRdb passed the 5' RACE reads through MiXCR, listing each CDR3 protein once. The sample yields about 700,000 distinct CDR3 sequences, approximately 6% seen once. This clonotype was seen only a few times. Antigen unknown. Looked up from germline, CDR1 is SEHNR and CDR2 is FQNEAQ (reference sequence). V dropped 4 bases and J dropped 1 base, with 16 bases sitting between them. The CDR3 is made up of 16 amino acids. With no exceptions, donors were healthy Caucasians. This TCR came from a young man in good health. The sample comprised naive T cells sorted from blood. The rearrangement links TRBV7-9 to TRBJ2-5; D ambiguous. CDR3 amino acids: CASSSYKVAAQETQYF. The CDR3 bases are TGTGCCAGCAGCTCTTATAAAGTTGCGGCCCAAGAGACCCAGTACTTC. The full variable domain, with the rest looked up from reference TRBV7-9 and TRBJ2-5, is DTGVSQNPRHKITKRGQNVTFRCDPISEHNRLYWYRQTLGQGPEFLTYFQNEAQLEKSRLLSDRFSAERPKGSFSTLEIQRTEQGDSAMYLCASSSYKVAAQETQYFGPGTRLLVL.